The clone carrying this T cell receptor beta chain was recorded at least ten times. The data are from a study of T-cell memory formation after mild COVID-19. TCRdb re-called the 5' RACE reads with MiXCR, one entry per CDR3 protein. The sample shows roughly 86,000 distinct CDR3 sequences, 10% to 15% of them seen only once. The sequence derives from an adult woman who had mild COVID-19 (a few samples of this study predate the infection). Cell type and time point are not known. Sample: PBMCs or a T cell subset sorted from them (not recorded which).

The CDR3 reads CASSLTSGRNEQYF. Here the CDR3 DNA reads TGTGCCAGCAGCTTGACTAGCGGGAGAAACGAGCAGTACTTC. This chain joins TRBV7-9 and TRBJ2-7, with 12 bases lining up with TRBD2. CDR3 length equals 14 residues. With 3 bases clipped from V and 5 bases from J, the junction kept 2 bases outside the gene matches. The germline gives CDR1 SEHNR, CDR2 FQNEAQ (reference sequence).